Following are 20 T cell receptor beta chains from one sample sequenced in a study of CD8 T cells in ankylosing spondylitis. TCRdb itself ran the 5' RACE reads through MiXCR, one entry per CDR3 protein. The sample contains 350,000 or so distinct CDR3 sequences, around 10% of which appear only once. Sequenced: blood, either unsorted or a sorted T cell fraction (not recorded which). Source of these receptors: a female donor with ankylosing spondylitis or in good health (not recorded which).

This clonotype has only a few counts. This rearrangement joins TRBV6-5 to TRBJ1-2; D gene unclear. Trimming left V 10 bases short and J 2 bases short, with 11 bases between. The germline CDR1 and CDR2 sequences are MNHEY and SVGAGI. CDR3 length equals 12 residues. The CDR3 nucleotides are TGTGCCACCTCAGACCCAAACTATGGCTACACCTTC. It codes for CATSDPNYGYTF.

The V and J genes are TRBV2 and TRBJ1-6; 7 bases match TRBD1. Losses at the gene ends were 11 bases for V and 12 bases for J; bases not matched to a gene: 31. Germline CDR1 reads SNHLY; CDR2 reads FYNNEI. This CDR3 has 19 amino acids. CDR3 protein: CAFSLNQLWGGQAHVPLHF. CDR3 in DNA: TGTGCCTTCAGTTTAAACCAGTTGTGGGGAGGACAGGCCCATGTACCCCTCCACTTT.

This clonotype was found many times. The rearrangement uses TRBV20-1 and TRBJ2-2; no clear D gene. CDR1 and CDR2 (germline): DFQATT, SNEGSKA (reference sequence). This CDR3 is 13 amino acids long. The CDR3 bases are TGCAGCGCAGTGCTAGATAAATCCGGGGAGCTGTTTTTT. Translated, it gives CSAVLDKSGELFF.

V is TRBV2 and J is TRBJ2-7; 12 positions agree with TRBD2. The germline CDR1 and CDR2 sequences are SNHLY and FYNNEI. The CDR3 consists of 17 residues. Germline trimming cut 3 bases from V and 3 bases from J; bases unmatched to any gene: 9. The CDR3 sequence: CASSDSLAGGSYYEQYF. The CDR3 nucleotides are TGTGCCAGCAGTGATAGCCTAGCGGGAGGGTCCTACTACGAGCAGTACTTC.

This clonotype was seen many times. The V call is TRBV20-1, the J call TRBJ2-3; 7 bases match TRBD1. Germline V gene data show CDR1 as DFQATT and CDR2 as SNEGSKA (reference sequence). V gave up 1 base and J gave up 8 bases; unmatched junction bases: 9. The CDR3 spans 14 residues. CDR3 protein: CSARVRGRLATQYF. In DNA, the CDR3 is TGCAGTGCTAGAGTAAGGGGGCGACTCGCTACGCAGTATTTT.

This clonotype was seen repeatedly, ten times or more. The chain carries TRBV6-1 and TRBJ2-1; TRBD1 matches 10 bases. Trimming at V came to 8 bases and at J to 3 bases, leaving 4 bases not matched to a gene. Germline loops: CDR1 MNHNS, CDR2 SASEGT. The length of the CDR3 is 14 residues. In DNA form, the CDR3 reads TGTGCCAGCCCCCGGGACAGGGGCTACAATGAGCAGTTCTTC. Its protein is CASPRDRGYNEQFF.

This clonotype has a count of ten or more. The chain links TRBV20-1 to TRBJ2-7, with 7 bases lining up with TRBD1. Germline lookup yields CDR1 DFQATT and CDR2 SNEGSKA (reference sequence). After removal of 3 bases from V and 7 bases from J, the junction contained 6 bases not matched to a gene. This CDR3 spans 12 amino acids. The CDR3 region has the DNA TGCAGTGCTAGGCCAGGGGGAAGGGAGCAGTACTTC. This gives the protein CSARPGGREQYF.

This clonotype occurred a few times. The J gene is TRBJ1-6, the V gene TRBV30, with D uncertain. CDR1 is GTSNPN, CDR2 SVGIG, per germline (reference sequence). This CDR3 has 13 amino acids. The V and J ends lost 7 bases and 1 base respectively, with 8 bases between them. The CDR3 region is CALKGSYNSPLHF. The CDR3 coding sequence is TGTGCCTTGAAGGGATCCTATAATTCACCCCTCCACTTT.

This rearrangement joins TRBV7-2 to TRBJ2-7; D gene unclear. The length of the CDR3 is 15 residues. V was clipped by 2 bases and J by 6 bases, with 17 bases between them. The germline V gene encodes CDR1 SGHTA and CDR2 FQGNSA. CDR3 sequence (DNA): TGTGCCAGCAGCTTAATACTCCAGGTTGCCGGCGAGCAGTACTTC. Its translation: CASSLILQVAGEQYF.

This chain joins TRBV20-1 and TRBJ2-5, with D unclear. Trimming cost V 3 bases and J 3 bases, with 11 bases left between them. Germline CDR1 DFQATT, CDR2 SNEGSKA (reference sequence). The CDR3 spans 13 residues. CDR3 in amino acids: CSASPLVKETQYF. The CDR3 coding sequence is TGCAGTGCTAGTCCCCTGGTAAAAGAGACCCAGTACTTC.

This clonotype was detected many times. The rearrangement uses TRBV11-2 and TRBJ2-1; D unresolved. V gave up 2 bases and J gave up 1 base, with 12 bases separating them. Germline V CDR1 and CDR2: SGHAT, FQNNGV. There are 16 residues in the CDR3. CDR3 in DNA: TGTGCCAGCAGCTTATTGTCCAGGAATTCCTACAATGAGCAGTTCTTC. Protein product: CASSLLSRNSYNEQFF.

Ten or more counts support this clonotype. V is TRBV7-2 and J is TRBJ1-6, with TRBD1 matching over 7 bases. Germline-derived CDR1 and CDR2 are SGHTA and FQGNSA. The ends lost 8 bases at V and 0 bases at J; junction bases unmatched: 10. The CDR3 runs 17 residues. CDR3 DNA sequence: TGTGCCAGCGGGGGACAGCCGATCAGCTCCTATAATTCACCCCTCCACTTT. Translating gives CASGGQPISSYNSPLHF.

This clonotype was seen a handful of times. This sequence joins TRBV20-1 and TRBJ2-5, with TRBD2 matching 16 bases. The germline V gene has CDR1 DFQATT and CDR2 SNEGSKA (reference sequence). This CDR3 spans 19 amino acids. V lost 6 bases, J lost 5 bases, and 18 bases stayed unmatched. CDR3 nucleotides: TGCAGTGCGACAACGGGACTAGCGGGAGGGACGATTCGTTGGGAGACCCAGTACTTC. Its protein product is CSATTGLAGGTIRWETQYF.

Many counts were recorded for this clonotype. This chain connects TRBV6-5 to TRBJ2-5; no reliable D call. The CDR3 contains 10 residues. Trimming took off 6 bases at V and 2 bases at J, with 1 base between the two ends. CDR1 is MNHEY, CDR2 SVGAGI, per germline. The CDR3 DNA is TGTGCCAGCAGGCAAGAGACCCAGTACTTC. Translation: CASRQETQYF.

V gene TRBV7-9 combines with J gene TRBJ2-5, with a tentative D call TRBD1 (5 bases). This CDR3 comprises 16 residues. Germline CDR1 is SEHNR and CDR2 is FQNEAQ (reference sequence). Deletions cut 2 bases from V and 4 bases from J, with 17 bases between. The CDR3 sequence: CASSLLGQGPVETQYF. In nucleotides, the CDR3 is TGTGCCAGCAGCTTATTGGGGCAGGGTCCCGTAGAGACCCAGTACTTC.

This chain links TRBV5-1 with TRBJ2-2; 10 bases are shared with TRBD2. The CDR3 covers 17 residues. Germline loops: CDR1 SGHRS, CDR2 YFSETQ. The J segment lost 5 bases and the V segment lost 4 bases, leaving 11 bases of the junction unmatched. CDR3 DNA: TGCGCCAGCAGCCCCTCATCACTAGCGGGGAGGACCGGGGAGCTGTTTTTT. This translates into CASSPSSLAGRTGELFF. Using reference TRBV5-1 and TRBJ2-2 for the parts outside the CDR3, the full variable domain is KAGVTQTPRYLIKTRGQQVTLSCSPISGHRSVSWYQQTPGQGLQFLFEYFSETQRNKGNFPGRFSGRQFSNSRSEMNVSTLELGDSALYLCASSPSSLAGRTGELFFGEGSRLTVL.

This clonotype was recorded a few times. The chain carries TRBV5-5 and TRBJ1-5; a weak D match, TRBD1 (6 bases). The ends were cut back, 4 bases at V and 2 bases at J, with 16 bases in the middle. Germline lookup yields CDR1 SGHKS and CDR2 YYEKEE (reference sequence). This CDR3 is built from 16 residues. The CDR3 coding sequence is TGTGCCAGCAGCCCCGAGGCGGGGGCGGGCAATCAGCCCCAGCATTTT. Amino acid sequence: CASSPEAGAGNQPQHF.

This clonotype was counted many times. The V and J genes are TRBV7-9 and TRBJ2-7, with TRBD1 matching over 9 bases. The V gene end was trimmed by 1 base and the J gene end by 3 bases; junction bases not matched to a gene: 4. Germline V lookup: CDR1 SEHNR, CDR2 FQNEAQ (reference sequence). The CDR3 covers 15 residues. CDR3 sequence reads: CASSLVDRGNYEQYF. The CDR3 nucleotides read TGTGCCAGCAGCTTAGTGGACAGGGGTAACTACGAGCAGTACTTC.

Comment on this clonotype: This may arise from a read error, as a much more abundant clone is one base away. No conserved phenylalanine or tryptophan ends this CDR3, so it is likely a read error. V usage is TRBV12-3 or TRBV12-4 and J usage is TRBJ2-1, with D unclear. The V gene lost 7 bases and the J gene lost 0 bases, with 10 bases spanning the gap. The CDR3 extends over 14 amino acids. The CDR3 protein is CASIPMSSYNEQFC. Here the CDR3 DNA reads TGTGCCAGCATCCCGATGAGCTCCTACAATGAGCAGTTCTGC.

This clonotype was seen ten or more times. The chain employs TRBV15 and TRBJ2-7; D unresolved. This CDR3 is 12 amino acids long. Germline CDR1 reads LNHNV; CDR2 reads YYDKDF (reference sequence). Trimming shortened V by 0 bases and J by 8 bases, and 8 bases separated the two germline ends. This chain's CDR3 is CATSRDHTQQYF. CDR3 sequence (DNA): TGTGCCACCAGCAGAGATCATACTCAGCAGTACTTC.